Listed here are 24 T cell receptor beta chains from one sample, sequenced in a study of T cell repertoires in cytomegalovirus infection. MiXCR was run by TCRdb on the reads, yielding one entry per CDR3 protein. The data show about 180,000 distinct CDR3 sequences, about 17% seen once. Sequencing was performed on CD8+ T cells from PBMCs. Receptors were obtained from a human donor in good health (CMV status not recorded). Some clones in this sample may be carry-over from other donors' samples.

The chain employs TRBV7-8 and TRBJ2-6, with D maybe TRBD1 (6 bases). CDR3 length: 18 residues. V was clipped by 7 bases and J by 2 bases, with 21 bases between them. Looked up from germline, CDR1 is SGHVS and CDR2 is FQNEAQ. CDR3 region: CASTKRTQGVTGANVLTF. DNA of the CDR3: TGTGCCAGCACAAAGCGCACACAGGGTGTTACTGGGGCCAACGTCCTGACTTTC.

The chain links TRBV20-1 to TRBJ1-1; D is ambiguous. This CDR3 region has 14 residues. Per the germline V gene, CDR1 is DFQATT and CDR2 is SNEGSKA (reference sequence). Trimming took 2 bases from V and 0 from J, leaving 10 bases between them. The CDR3 nucleotides are TGCAGTGCTAGACCAATTACTATGAACACTGAAGCTTTCTTT. Its protein product is CSARPITMNTEAFF.

This chain links TRBV4-2 with TRBJ2-5; 8 bases map to TRBD1. V dropped 6 bases and J dropped 5; count of bases not matched to a gene: 11. CDR1 and CDR2 from the germline V gene are LGHNA and YNFKEQ. This CDR3 spans 15 amino acids. DNA for the CDR3: TGTGCCAGCAGTGTGATGGACAGGGATTTGGAGACCCAGTACTTC. Encoded protein: CASSVMDRDLETQYF.

The chain recombines TRBV6-2 or TRBV6-3 with TRBJ2-7, with TRBD1 matching over 7 bases. The junction had 8 bases not matched to a gene; V was cut back by 0 bases and J by 6 bases. Per germline, CDR1 MNHEY and CDR2 SVGEGT. The CDR3 is 15 amino acids. CDR3 residues: CASSYSRTGVLEQYF. The CDR3 bases are TGTGCCAGCAGTTACTCTCGGACAGGAGTTCTCGAGCAGTACTTC.

The sample holds a few counts of this clonotype. The chain uses TRBV11-1 and TRBJ2-5; D perhaps matches TRBD1 (6 bases). Germline V gene lookup returns CDR1 SGHAT and CDR2 FQDESV (reference sequence). This CDR3 has 15 amino acids. Between the trimmed V and J ends, which lost 4 bases and 1 base, there was a span of 13 bases. CDR3 region: CASSSLGAFQETQYF. CDR3 coding DNA: TGTGCCAGCAGCTCCTTGGGGGCCTTCCAAGAGACCCAGTACTTC.

The chain employs TRBV6-2 or TRBV6-3 and TRBJ1-1; D uncertain. The CDR3 length is 13 residues. Germline CDR1 is MNHEY and CDR2 is SVGEGT. V was shortened by 6 bases and J by 5 bases, with 13 bases between the two germline ends. CDR3 nucleotides: TGTGCCAGCAGGCAGACCGAGGGTACTGAAGCTTTCTTT. Amino acids: CASRQTEGTEAFF.

This clonotype has only a few counts. Germline and junction disagree at one end, which may indicate a read error. The chain couples TRBV7-9 to TRBJ2-7, with D perhaps given as TRBD1 or TRBD2 (6 bases each). The CDR3 sequence is 15 residues long. CDR1 is SEHNR, CDR2 FQNEAQ, per germline (reference sequence). This CDR3 reads CASSLRGGTSHEQYF. For the CDR3, the DNA is TGTGCCAGCAGCTTGAGAGGGGGGACCTCCCACGAGCAGTACTTC.

This clonotype has a count of ten or more. The V gene is TRBV7-2, the J gene TRBJ2-2; 7 bases are a match to TRBD1. The CDR3 length is 14 residues. The trim removed 5 bases at V and 9 bases at J, leaving 9 bases unmatched. Per the germline V gene, CDR1 is SGHTA and CDR2 is FQGNSA. The CDR3 DNA is TGTGCCAGCAGCCTCCCCAGGGGGAACAGGGAGCTGTTTTTT. It specifies CASSLPRGNRELFF.

In its sample, this clonotype was seen a few times. The chain combines TRBV29-1 with TRBJ2-3; D ambiguous. The V end lost 0 bases, the J end lost 0 bases, and 7 bases lay between the germline ends. The CDR3 runs to 14 residues. Germline CDR1 reads SQVTM; CDR2 reads ANQGSEA. For the CDR3, the DNA is TGCAGCGTTGAAGATTGGGGAAGCACAGATACGCAGTATTTT. It is translated as CSVEDWGSTDTQYF.

This chain connects TRBV7-9 to TRBJ2-5, with 7 positions matching TRBD1. Germline V lookup: CDR1 SEHNR, CDR2 FQNEAQ (reference sequence). The CDR3 is made up of 15 amino acids. V lost 7 bases to trimming and J lost 5 bases; unmatched junction nucleotides: 13. The CDR3 reads CASNPGTDSLETQYF. DNA of the CDR3: TGTGCCAGCAACCCCGGGACAGATAGTTTGGAGACCCAGTACTTC.

The chain employs TRBV12-3 or TRBV12-4 and TRBJ2-7; TRBD2 might be the D (6 bases). V was cut by 6 bases and J by 3 bases, with 21 bases left in between. The CDR3 runs to 16 residues. The DNA for the CDR3 is TGTGCCAGCAGCCCGCGGGGCTCACAAAGACGCTACGAGCAGTACTTC. It encodes CASSPRGSQRRYEQYF.

V usage is TRBV5-5 and J usage is TRBJ2-3; 7 positions match TRBD1. This CDR3 has 16 amino acids. The trim removed 4 bases at V and 1 base at J, leaving 9 bases unmatched. In germline, CDR1 is SGHKS, CDR2 YYEKEE (reference sequence). CDR3 in amino acids: CASSPETGLGTDTQYF. The CDR3 nucleotides are TGTGCCAGCAGCCCCGAGACAGGGTTGGGCACAGATACGCAGTATTTT.

The V and J genes are TRBV12-3 or TRBV12-4 and TRBJ1-1; unclear D gene. The V and J ends lost 5 bases and 1 base respectively, with 11 bases between them. The CDR3 is 14 residues long. CDR3 in DNA: TGTGCCAGCAGTGCGTGGACGGGGAACACTGAAGCTTTCTTT. This sequence encodes CASSAWTGNTEAFF.

This rearrangement joins TRBV3-1 to TRBJ2-1; a weak D match, TRBD1 (6 bases). V lost 4 bases, J lost 10 bases, and 11 bases lay in between. CDR3 length: 12 amino acids. Germline V gene sequence: CDR1 LGHDT, CDR2 YNNKEL (reference sequence). DNA of the CDR3: TGTGCCAGCAGCCTGCCAGGGGCCGAGCAGTTCTTC. It translates to CASSLPGAEQFF.

This clonotype was observed many times. The chain is built from TRBV12-3 or TRBV12-4 and TRBJ1-1; TRBD1 might be the D (5 bases). The germline V and J ends were trimmed by 7 bases and 1 base, with 13 bases remaining between them. CDR3 length equals 14 residues. This CDR3 is CASTLGGWNTEAFF. CDR3 DNA sequence: TGTGCCAGCACCCTGGGGGGGTGGAACACTGAAGCTTTCTTT.

The chain uses TRBV7-2 and TRBJ2-1, with 11 positions matching TRBD2. Germline V gene lookup returns CDR1 SGHTA and CDR2 FQGNSA. The CDR3 runs 14 residues. The V segment lost 3 bases and the J segment 7 bases; nucleotides outside the gene matches: 2. DNA of the CDR3: TGTGCCAGCAGCTTCTCTAGCGGGAGGAATGAGCAGTTCTTC. The encoded protein is CASSFSSGRNEQFF.

The sample holds a few counts of this clonotype. The J gene is TRBJ2-7, the V gene TRBV27; no definite D call. This CDR3 region has 13 residues. The V gene lost 5 bases and the J gene lost 6 bases, with 14 bases spanning the gap. Germline lookup yields CDR1 MNHEY and CDR2 SMNVEV (reference sequence). The DNA of the CDR3 is TGTGCCAGCAGTAGGGTAGGGTTCTCCGAGCAGTACTTC. It specifies CASSRVGFSEQYF.

The table lists this clonotype with a few counts. The chain employs TRBV7-2 and TRBJ1-5; 10 nucleotides line up with TRBD1. J gave up 5 bases and V 4 bases, and 5 bases lay outside the gene matches. The length of the CDR3 is 15 residues. CDR1 and CDR2 (germline): SGHTA, FQGNSA. CDR3 coding DNA: TGTGCCAGCAGCTATCCGACAGGGGGCGATCAGCCCCAGCATTTT. This encodes CASSYPTGGDQPQHF.

This clonotype was seen only a few times. CDR3 sequence reads: CASRTGTSSGANVLTF. For the CDR3, the DNA is TGTGCCAGCAGGACAGGGACGAGCTCTGGGGCCAACGTCCTGACTTTC. The V call is TRBV6-2 or TRBV6-3, the J call TRBJ2-6; TRBD1 agrees at 7 bases. V shed 6 bases and J 0 bases; nucleotides not matched to a gene: 5. Germline V CDR1 and CDR2: MNHEY, SVGEGT. The CDR3 consists of 16 residues.

The chain couples TRBV27 to TRBJ2-1, with TRBD1 identical over 9 bases. The V segment lost 5 bases and the J segment 8 bases; nucleotides outside the gene matches: 4. CDR1 MNHEY and CDR2 SMNVEV come from the germline V gene (reference sequence). The CDR3 consists of 13 residues. CDR3 nucleotides: TGTGCCAGCAGTGACAGGGGGGGCGATGAGCAGTTCTTC. Protein product: CASSDRGGDEQFF.

V and J are TRBV6-2 or TRBV6-3 and TRBJ2-7; no definite D call. The germline V and J ends were trimmed by 0 bases and 7 bases, with 7 bases remaining between them. Germline V gene data show CDR1 as MNHEY and CDR2 as SVGEGT. The CDR3 consists of 12 residues. The CDR3 sequence is CASSYSKREQYF. The DNA of the CDR3 is TGTGCCAGCAGTTACTCCAAGCGAGAGCAGTACTTC.

This rearrangement joins TRBV11-2 to TRBJ1-2; D is possibly TRBD1 (6 bases). V lost 1 base and J 6 bases, leaving 15 bases between the germline ends. Looked up from germline, CDR1 is SGHAT and CDR2 is FQNNGV. This CDR3 is built from 15 residues. DNA of the CDR3: TGTGCCAGCAGCTTAGTTAGTACAGGGTCGGATGGCTACACCTTC. Its translation is CASSLVSTGSDGYTF.

The chain recombines TRBV7-3 with TRBJ2-7; TRBD1 might be the D (6 bases). The CDR3 spans 13 residues. The V and J ends lost 3 bases and 5 bases respectively, with 11 bases between them. The germline V gene encodes CDR1 SGHTA and CDR2 FQGTGA. CDR3 DNA: TGTGCCAGCAGCTTTGGGGGCAAGGACGAGCAGTACTTC. This sequence encodes CASSFGGKDEQYF.

This clonotype came up a few times. This rearrangement joins TRBV7-2 to TRBJ2-4, with TRBD2 matching over 8 bases. The V gene end was trimmed by 4 bases and the J gene end by 3 bases; junction bases not matched to a gene: 5. CDR3 length equals 15 residues. Per germline, CDR1 SGHTA and CDR2 FQGNSA. The CDR3 bases are TGTGCCAGCAGCTACTTAGCGGGGAACAAAAACATTCAGTACTTC. Translation gives CASSYLAGNKNIQYF.